This T cell receptor (beta chain) was documented in a study of T-cell memory formation after mild COVID-19. This clonotype was detected a few times. TCRdb re-derived calls from the 5' RACE reads in MiXCR, one entry per CDR3 protein. In the table there are approximately 440,000 distinct CDR3 sequences, around 20% of which are singletons. CDR3 length: 16 residues. The J segment lost 5 bases and the V segment lost 7 bases, leaving 16 bases of the junction unmatched. The V gene's germline CDR1 is SGHVS and CDR2 FQNEAQ. What was sequenced was PBMCs or a T cell subset sorted from them (not recorded which). This sequence was found in an adult woman who had mild COVID-19 (a few samples of this study predate the infection). Cell type and time point are not known. The rearrangement links TRBV7-8 to TRBJ2-7, with 8 bases that match TRBD1. For the CDR3, the DNA is TGTGCCAGCATTCCTTACGACCTCAGGGGGCCCGACGAGCAGTACTTC. Residues: CASIPYDLRGPDEQYF.